This is a list of T cell receptor beta chains from one sample in a study of shared clonotypes between healthy human individuals. This table comes from immunoSEQ multiplex PCR, and its TCRdb copy is limited to in-frame clones, with some not included. Counted here are some 2,000,000 clones, more than 90% occurring once; the ten biggest clones make up around 0.13%. Sequenced sample: naive CD4+ T cells sorted from blood. These receptor sequences come from a man aged 18-30 years in good health. The CDR3 runs from the conserved cysteine through the conserved F or W. D genes are given only for firm matches. Size values are once, few and many counts, or a class for expanded clones, and some rows have none.

clone_size	d_call	v_call	j_call	cdr3_nt	cdr3_aa
NA	NA	TRBV15	TRBJ2-7	TGTGCCACCAGCAGCAAACTAACAGGGACCGAGCAGTACTTC	CATSSKLTGTEQYF
NA	NA	TRBV20-1	TRBJ2-1	TGCAGTGCTAGACCCTGGGATGAGCAGTTCTTC	CSARPWDEQFF
NA	NA	TRBV9	TRBJ2-7	TGTGCCAGCAGCGTAGCTGACAGTCCGCCCTACGAGCAGTACTTC	CASSVADSPPYEQYF
NA	NA	TRBV11-2	TRBJ1-1	TGTGCCAGCAGCCCTCGCTTGGGTCAGGGTGGTGAAGCTTTCTTT	CASSPRLGQGGEAFF
once	TRBD2	TRBV5-1	TRBJ2-3	TGCGCCAGCAGCTTGGCCGGGAGGGTAACAGATACGCAGTATTTT	CASSLAGRVTDTQYF
NA	NA	TRBV19	TRBJ1-1	TGTGCCAGTAGTGAGTGGAACACTGAAGCTTTCTTT	CASSEWNTEAFF
NA	NA	TRBV7-3	TRBJ2-1	TGTGCCAGCAGCCCGGAGGCTAGCTCCTACAATGAGCAGTTCTTC	CASSPEASSYNEQFF
NA	NA	TRBV5-4	TRBJ1-6	TGTGCCAGCAGCTTAGGAGCCGGGGATTCACCCCTCCACTTT	CASSLGAGDSPLHF
NA	TRBD1	TRBV28	TRBJ2-2	TGTGCCAGCAGGGGACCAGGGGGAAACTCCGGGGAGCTGTTTTTT	CASRGPGGNSGELFF
NA	TRBD2	TRBV5-4	TRBJ2-5	TGTGCCAGCAACTTTAAGAGGGAGGGCGTCGAGACCCAGTACTTC	CASNFKREGVETQYF
once	NA	TRBV15	TRBJ1-1	TGTGCCACCAGCAGAGATCTAGGGACCACTGAAGCTTTCTTT	CATSRDLGTTEAFF
NA	NA	TRBV5-6	TRBJ2-1	TGTGCCAGCAGCCTAAAATCCGGGACGATATACAATGAGCAGTTCTTC	CASSLKSGTIYNEQFF
NA	NA	TRBV6-6	TRBJ1-2	TGTGCCAGCAGTTACCAAAAGACGGGTGGCTACACCTTC	CASSYQKTGGYTF
NA	NA	TRBV10-3	TRBJ2-5	TGTGCCATCAGTGAAGGGGAAGGAGAGACCCAGTACTTC	CAISEGEGETQYF
once	NA	TRBV28	TRBJ1-1	TGTGCCAGCAGTTTGGCCCTCACCTTTAAGGGGCCCCTCGGTACTGAAGCTTTCTTT	CASSLALTFKGPLGTEAFF
NA	TRBD1	TRBV4-1	TRBJ1-3	TGCGCCAGCAGCCCTACAGGGGGTGGTGGAAACACCATATATTTT	CASSPTGGGGNTIYF
NA	NA	TRBV7-9	TRBJ1-6	TGTGCCAGCAGCCCCCCATTAGGACTAACAAATTCACCCCTCCACTTT	CASSPPLGLTNSPLHF
NA	NA	TRBV18	TRBJ2-2	TGTGCCAGCTCACCACGGCTCCCTAACACCGGGGAGCTGTTTTTT	CASSPRLPNTGELFF
NA	NA	TRBV7-9	TRBJ1-6	TGTGCCAGCAGCTCTAATTCACCCCTCCACTTT	CASSSNSPLHF
NA	NA	TRBV11-2	TRBJ2-5	TGTGCCAGCAGCTTGGGTGGGGGTCAAGAGACCCAGTACTTC	CASSLGGGQETQYF
NA	NA	TRBV30	TRBJ1-6	TGTGCCTGGAGTCTAGGGGTTAATTCACCCCTCCACTTT	CAWSLGVNSPLHF
NA	TRBD1	TRBV5-1	TRBJ2-7	TGCGCCAGCAGCTTGGCAGTCAGGGGGCAGAGCTCCTACGAGCAGTACTTC	CASSLAVRGQSSYEQYF
NA	NA	TRBV10-2	TRBJ2-1	TGCGCCAGCAGTGAGTTAGGAGACTACTTCAATGAGCAGTTCTTC	CASSELGDYFNEQFF
NA	NA	TRBV28	TRBJ1-5	TGTGCCAGCAGTCCGTACCGACGGGGGAGGCCTTTT	CASSPYRRGRPF